The 5 T cell receptor beta chains below all came from one sample that was sequenced in a study of shared clonotypes between healthy human individuals. TCRdb's copy holds only in-frame clones and misses some; the assay was immunoSEQ multiplex PCR. Seen here are about 2.3 million clones, about 90% observed once, and the top ten hold about 0.41%. The sample taken for sequencing was naive CD4+ T cells from PBMCs. Subset meaning: CD45RA+ positively selected. These TCRs come from a man aged 18 to 29 in good health. Some clones in this sample may be carry-over from other donors' samples.

This chain connects TRBV14 to TRBJ1-2; unclear D gene. The germline V gene encodes CDR1 SGHDN and CDR2 FVKESK. The CDR3 is made up of 12 amino acids. The V end lost 4 bases, the J end lost 4 bases, and 7 bases lay between the germline ends. The CDR3 protein is CASSLSGYGYTF. The CDR3 DNA reads as TGTGCCAGCAGCCTCAGTGGCTATGGCTACACCTTC.

V is TRBV6-5 and J is TRBJ1-2; a possible D gene is TRBD1 (5 bases). The CDR3 consists of 14 residues. Germline values: CDR1 MNHEY, CDR2 SVGAGI. V gave up 6 bases and J gave up 5 bases, with 16 bases separating them. CDR3 nucleotides: TGTGCCAGCAGCCCCTCCCCGGGGCAGTATGGCTACACCTTC. Translated: CASSPSPGQYGYTF.

The chain uses TRBV6-6 and TRBJ2-1; D unclear. The length of the CDR3 is 12 residues. In germline, CDR1 is MNHNY, CDR2 SVGAGI (reference sequence). Trimming left V 0 bases short and J 9 bases short, with 6 bases between. This CDR3 reads CASSYSSTEQFF. The CDR3 DNA sequence: TGTGCCAGCAGTTACTCTAGTACTGAGCAGTTCTTC.

The chain is built from TRBV5-8 and TRBJ1-5; no definite D call. Germline loops: CDR1 SGHTS, CDR2 YDEGEE. This CDR3 contains 15 residues. Trimming removed 0 bases at V and 0 bases at J, with 7 bases between. CDR3: CASSLGQNSNQPQHF. For the CDR3, the DNA is TGTGCCAGCAGCTTGGGGCAGAATAGCAATCAGCCCCAGCATTTT. The full variable domain, with the rest looked up from reference TRBV5-8 and TRBJ1-5, is EAGVTQSPTHLIKTRGQQATLRCSPISGHTSVYWYQQALGLGLQFLLWYDEGEERNRGNFPPRFSGRQFPNYSSELNVNALELEDSALYLCASSLGQNSNQPQHFGDGTRLSIL.

The chain joins TRBV7-6 to TRBJ2-7, with 9 bases identical to TRBD1. Germline V gene sequence: CDR1 SGHVS, CDR2 FNYEAQ. The V gene end was trimmed by 3 bases and the J gene end by 2 bases; junction bases not matched to a gene: 2. The CDR3 spans 14 residues. For the CDR3, the DNA is TGTGCCAGCAGCTTGGACAGGGGAACCTACGAGCAGTACTTC. Protein sequence: CASSLDRGTYEQYF.